The 31 T cell receptor beta chains below come from one sample, sequenced in a study of blood T cell repertoires in COVID-19. Sequenced by immunoSEQ multiplex PCR; TCRdb stores in-frame clones only, minus some. The sample records about 220,000 clones, 70% to 85% being singletons. Input material: PBMCs or T cells enriched from blood (not recorded which). The source is an older woman who had recovered from COVID-19.

The chain uses TRBV20-1 and TRBJ2-7; TRBD2 matches 10 bases. Losses at the gene ends were 3 bases for V and 3 bases for J; bases not matched to a gene: 8. Germline V gene lookup returns CDR1 DFQATT and CDR2 SNEGSKA (reference sequence). The CDR3 is made up of 15 amino acids. The CDR3 DNA sequence: TGCAGTGCTAGTGATCCTAGCGGGAGTAACTACGAGCAGTACTTC. Translation: CSASDPSGSNYEQYF.

This chain joins TRBV19 and TRBJ1-5; the match to TRBD1 covers 11 bases. In germline, CDR1 is LNHDA, CDR2 SQIVND (reference sequence). After removal of 4 bases from V and 0 bases from J, the junction contained 8 bases not matched to a gene. The CDR3 loop spans 18 amino acids. Written as DNA, the CDR3 is TGTGCCAGTAGTAGAGAGGGACAGGGGGTAAATAGCAATCAGCCCCAGCATTTT. This encodes CASSREGQGVNSNQPQHF.

The chain links TRBV2 to TRBJ2-1; 12 bases align to TRBD2. J gave up 7 bases and V 8 bases, and 9 bases lay outside the gene matches. The germline CDR1 and CDR2 sequences are SNHLY and FYNNEI. This CDR3 has 15 residues. The CDR3 DNA reads as TGTGCCAGCGGGCTAGCGGGGGGGCCGAGAAATGAGCAGTTCTTC. Translation: CASGLAGGPRNEQFF. Full variable domain (remainder filled in from reference TRBV2 and TRBJ2-1): EPEVTQTPSHQVTQMGQEVILRCVPISNHLYFYWYRQILGQKVEFLVSFYNNEISEKSEIFDDQFSVERPDGSNFTLKIRSTKLEDSAMYFCASGLAGGPRNEQFFGPGTRLTVL.

V is TRBV29-1 and J is TRBJ1-1, with a possible D match to TRBD1 (6 bases). The V gene's germline CDR1 is SQVTM and CDR2 ANQGSEA. CDR3 size: 15 residues. V was clipped by 6 bases and J by 5 bases, with 22 bases between them. DNA for the CDR3: TGCAGCGTGGGGGCGACTGGGGTGCGGATGACTGAAGCTTTCTTT. It encodes CSVGATGVRMTEAFF.

The J gene is TRBJ2-5, the V gene TRBV2; 7 bases fit TRBD1. Germline lookup yields CDR1 SNHLY and CDR2 FYNNEI. The CDR3 is made up of 16 amino acids. Trimming removed 5 bases from V and 2 bases from J; junction bases left unmatched: 11. The CDR3 here is CASSFLPGQIQETQYF. CDR3 DNA: TGTGCCAGCAGTTTTCTCCCGGGACAGATACAAGAGACCCAGTACTTC.

This rearrangement joins TRBV29-1 to TRBJ1-1; 7 bases are a match to TRBD1. Germline-derived CDR1 and CDR2 are SQVTM and ANQGSEA. V was clipped by 6 bases and J by 4 bases; unmatched bases: 11. The CDR3 extends over 14 amino acids. CDR3 amino acids: CSVLPDRASTEAFF. CDR3 DNA sequence: TGCAGCGTGCTACCCGACAGGGCGTCCACTGAAGCTTTCTTT.

There are a few counts of this clone. The chain combines TRBV19 with TRBJ2-5; 7 bases line up with TRBD2. This CDR3 region has 13 residues. The V and J ends lost 7 bases and 5 bases, in that order; junction bases with no gene match: 7. From germline, CDR1 is LNHDA and CDR2 SQIVND (reference sequence). CDR3 in DNA: TGTGCCAGTACAGGACTAGACGGTGAGACCCAGTACTTC. Translating gives CASTGLDGETQYF.

CDR3 bases: TGTGCCAGCAGCTTAGTTGGGGCGCAAGCAGGAAACACCATATATTTT. Protein: CASSLVGAQAGNTIYF. This sequence joins TRBV7-6 and TRBJ1-3; TRBD1 is a possible D gene (5 bases). Germline assignment: CDR1 SGHVS and CDR2 FNYEAQ. The V end lost 1 base, the J end lost 4 bases, and 14 bases lay between the germline ends. The CDR3 is made up of 16 amino acids.

This clone was detected once. This chain uses TRBV9 with TRBJ1-1; TRBD1 might be the D (5 bases). Germline CDR1 and CDR2: SGDLS and YYNGEE. The CDR3 length is 14 residues. The ends were cut back, 7 bases at V and 0 bases at J, with 13 bases in the middle. The CDR3 reads CASGPGGVNTEAFF. In nucleotides, the CDR3 is TGTGCCAGCGGCCCCGGGGGAGTGAACACTGAAGCTTTCTTT.

This clone has only one observation. The genes are TRBV6-1 and TRBJ1-1, with 8 positions matching TRBD1. Unmatched junction bases numbered 4, after V lost 5 bases and J lost 2 bases. This CDR3 is built from 14 residues. Germline CDR1 reads MNHNS; CDR2 reads SASEGT. CDR3 bases: TGTGCCAGCAGTAAAGACAGGGGAAACACTGAAGCTTTCTTT. Its protein is CASSKDRGNTEAFF.

The rearrangement joins TRBV28 to TRBJ2-1, with D uncertain. The CDR3 covers 15 residues. Germline lookup yields CDR1 MDHEN and CDR2 SYDVKM. V was shortened by 5 bases and J by 0 bases, with 11 bases between the two germline ends. The CDR3 bases are TGTGCCAGCAGTCTGTCGCCCGGCTCCTACAATGAGCAGTTCTTC. Translating it yields CASSLSPGSYNEQFF.

The chain carries TRBV6-5 and TRBJ1-1; D might be TRBD1 (5 bases). The CDR3 length is 14 residues. Germline assignment: CDR1 MNHEY and CDR2 SVGAGI. The V gene lost 7 bases and the J gene lost 1 base, with 13 bases spanning the gap. CDR3 nucleotides: TGTGCCAGCAAGTTACAAGACAGGAACACTGAAGCTTTCTTT. It yields the protein CASKLQDRNTEAFF.

This clone was seen only once. The chain combines TRBV21-1 with TRBJ1-5; TRBD1, the D gene given by the table, was not confirmed from the DNA. TRBV21-1 is a pseudogene locus. The CDR3 runs 17 residues. The CDR3 reads CASSKPAQTGVTQPQHF. The CDR3 coding sequence is TGTGCCAGCAGCAAACCTGCTCAGACAGGGGTAACTCAGCCCCAGCATTTT.

The chain links TRBV29-1 to TRBJ2-5, with TRBD2 matching over 11 bases. The CDR3 extends over 14 amino acids. Germline V gene lookup returns CDR1 SQVTM and CDR2 ANQGSEA. J lost 4 bases, V lost 5 bases, and 6 bases had no gene match. CDR3 sequence: CSVFSGRAPETQYF. DNA for the CDR3: TGCAGCGTTTTTAGCGGGAGGGCCCCAGAGACCCAGTACTTC.

The rearrangement joins TRBV19 to TRBJ2-7, with 9 nucleotides matching TRBD1. The germline V gene has CDR1 LNHDA and CDR2 SQIVND (reference sequence). The ends lost 2 bases at V and 0 bases at J; junction bases unmatched: 5. The CDR3 consists of 16 residues. For the CDR3, the DNA is TGTGCCAGTAGTATACGCGGGGGACAGGGCTCCTACGAGCAGTACTTC. As protein: CASSIRGGQGSYEQYF.

This clone was observed a handful of times. V usage is TRBV14 and J usage is TRBJ1-4, with 7 bases fitting TRBD1. The CDR3 has 14 amino acids. Germline CDR1 reads SGHDN; CDR2 reads FVKESK. V gave up 4 bases and J gave up 4 bases; unmatched junction bases: 3. CDR3 amino acids: CASSPTGFNEKLFF. DNA for the CDR3: TGTGCCAGCAGCCCGACAGGGTTTAATGAAAAACTGTTTTTT.

The rearrangement links TRBV7-9 to TRBJ1-2; tentatively, D is TRBD1 (5 bases). The germline CDR1 and CDR2 sequences are SEHNR and FQNEAQ (reference sequence). V was trimmed by 5 bases and J by 5 bases, leaving 9 bases between them. This CDR3 comprises 12 residues. The CDR3 bases are TGTGCCAGCAGCAGGGGAGCGTATGGCTACACCTTC. This translates into CASSRGAYGYTF.

This sequence joins TRBV9 and TRBJ2-5; TRBD2 is a possible D gene (6 bases). The germline gives CDR1 SGDLS, CDR2 YYNGEE. V shed 0 bases and J shed 9 bases, with 15 bases lying between them. The CDR3 is 14 amino acids. CDR3 DNA sequence: TGTGCCAGCAGCGTAGCTCCCGGGAGTAGGGCCCAGTACTTC. Translation: CASSVAPGSRAQYF.

This clone has a handful of counts. The chain employs TRBV27 and TRBJ1-1, with D possibly TRBD1 on 6 matching bases. There are 13 residues in the CDR3. Trimming left V 5 bases short and J 4 bases short, with 11 bases between. Germline V gene sequence: CDR1 MNHEY, CDR2 SMNVEV (reference sequence). The CDR3 region has the DNA TGTGCCAGCAGTCAAAACAGGGTCACTGAAGCTTTCTTT. Its translation: CASSQNRVTEAFF.

The V gene is TRBV4-1, the J gene TRBJ1-6; TRBD1 aligns across 8 bases. Germline V gene lookup returns CDR1 MGHRA and CDR2 YSYEKL. Germline trimming cut 6 bases from V and 9 bases from J; bases unmatched to any gene: 16. The CDR3 runs to 17 residues. CDR3 sequence (DNA): TGCGCCAGCAGGTCTAACCCCGGCCAGGGGGCTTTTTCACCCCTCCACTTT. Residues: CASRSNPGQGAFSPLHF.

The rearrangement joins TRBV7-9 to TRBJ2-1; 8 nucleotides match TRBD1. The CDR3 is 16 amino acids. V shed 5 bases, J shed 1 base, and the junction held 7 bases outside the gene matches. CDR1 and CDR2 from the germline V gene are SEHNR and FQNEAQ (reference sequence). CDR3 residues: CASSARGQGSYNEQFF. DNA of the CDR3: TGTGCCAGCAGCGCCCGCGGACAGGGTTCCTACAATGAGCAGTTCTTC. The whole variable domain, remainder taken from reference TRBV7-9 and TRBJ2-1, is DTGVSQNPRHKITKRGQNVTFRCDPISEHNRLYWYRQTLGQGPEFLTYFQNEAQLEKSRLLSDRFSAERPKGSFSTLEIQRTEQGDSAMYLCASSARGQGSYNEQFFGPGTRLTVL.

This chain links TRBV4-2 with TRBJ2-2, with D tentatively TRBD1 (6 bases). This CDR3 spans 15 amino acids. CDR1 and CDR2 (germline): LGHNA, YNFKEQ. V was cut by 2 bases and J by 1 base, with 8 bases left in between. CDR3 nucleotides: TGTGCCAGCAGCCAAAAACAGGGGAACACCGGGGAGCTGTTTTTT. This translates into CASSQKQGNTGELFF.

This clone was detected only once. The V and J genes are TRBV12-5 and TRBJ1-2; D not certain. From germline, CDR1 is LGHNT and CDR2 FRNRAP. V was shortened by 5 bases and J by 10 bases, with 20 bases between the two germline ends. There are 14 residues in the CDR3. The CDR3 here is CASGLQAGSSDYTF. The CDR3 DNA reads TGTGCTAGTGGTCTCCAGGCAGGATCCTCTGACTACACCTTC. The full variable domain, in which reference TRBV12-5 and TRBJ1-2 provide the parts outside the CDR3, is DARVTQTPRHKVTEMGQEVTMRCQPILGHNTVFWYRQTMMQGLELLAYFRNRAPLDDSGMPKDRFSAEMPDATLATLKIQPSEPRDSAVYFCASGLQAGSSDYTFGSGTRLTVV.

The chain is built from TRBV28 and TRBJ1-1, with 7 bases lining up with TRBD1. With 7 bases clipped from V and 0 bases from J, the junction kept 11 bases outside the gene matches. The CDR3 has 16 residues. Per germline, CDR1 MDHEN and CDR2 SYDVKM. The DNA for the CDR3 is TGTGCCAGCACCCTTACAGGGGTAGTGGTGAACACTGAAGCTTTCTTT. It codes for CASTLTGVVVNTEAFF. Together with reference TRBV28 and TRBJ1-1, the CDR3 gives the full variable domain: DVKVTQSSRYLVKRTGEKVFLECVQDMDHENMFWYRQDPGLGLRLIYFSYDVKMKEKGDIPEGYSVSREKKERFSLILESASTNQTSMYLCASTLTGVVVNTEAFFGQGTRLTVV.

The chain carries TRBV5-6 and TRBJ1-3; D unresolved. Trimming removed 2 bases at V and 0 bases at J, with 9 bases between. This CDR3 has 15 residues. CDR1 is SGHDT and CDR2 is YYEEEE in the germline V gene. CDR3 bases: TGTGCCAGCAGCTTTGGTTACAGCTCTGGAAACACCATATATTTT. Translation gives CASSFGYSSGNTIYF. Combining the CDR3 with reference TRBV5-6 and TRBJ1-3 gives the whole variable domain DAGVTQSPTHLIKTRGQQVTLRCSPKSGHDTVSWYQQALGQGPQFIFQYYEEEERQRGNFPDRFSGHQFPNYSSELNVNALLLGDSALYLCASSFGYSSGNTIYFGEGSWLTVV.

The chain carries TRBV20-1 and TRBJ1-5; TRBD1 might be the D (5 bases). CDR1 and CDR2 from the germline V gene are DFQATT and SNEGSKA (reference sequence). The germline V and J ends were trimmed by 3 bases and 2 bases, with 11 bases remaining between them. The CDR3 is made up of 14 amino acids. The DNA for the CDR3 is TGCAGTGCTAGTAGGGGCGGCGGCAATCAGCCCCAGCATTTT. This codes for CSASRGGGNQPQHF.

V and J are TRBV2 and TRBJ1-2; no reliable D call. The germline CDR1 and CDR2 sequences are SNHLY and FYNNEI. Deletions cut 6 bases from V and 8 bases from J, with 16 bases between. The CDR3 contains 13 residues. The CDR3 bases are TGTGCCAGCAGGGTTATAAACTCGCAAGGCTACACCTTC. Its translation: CASRVINSQGYTF.

As to this clone: Other DNA variants within this sample encode the same CDR3. The V call is TRBV7-2, the J call TRBJ2-5; 7 bases are a match to TRBD2. The CDR3 totals 14 residues. Looked up from germline, CDR1 is SGHTA and CDR2 is FQGNSA. The J segment lost 1 base and the V segment lost 1 base, leaving 0 bases of the junction unmatched. CDR3 DNA sequence: TGTGCCAGCAGCTTAGGCGGGAGCCAAGAGACCCAGTACTTC. This codes for CASSLGGSQETQYF.

This clone was recorded only once. The CDR3 here is CASSVTSTDTQYF. In DNA, the CDR3 is TGTGCCAGCTCAGTGACTAGCACAGATACGCAGTATTTT. The rearrangement uses TRBV18 and TRBJ2-3, with D uncertain. V was trimmed by 5 bases and J by 0 bases, leaving 6 bases between them. The CDR3 is made up of 13 amino acids. Germline values: CDR1 KGHSH, CDR2 LQKENI.

The chain joins TRBV12-3 or TRBV12-4 to TRBJ2-2; no firm D call. This CDR3 contains 13 residues. Deletions cut 6 bases from V and 5 bases from J, with 10 bases between. The CDR3 sequence is CASSPSTTGELFF. The CDR3 bases are TGTGCCAGCAGCCCCTCAACTACCGGGGAGCTGTTTTTT.

The chain employs TRBV4-2 and TRBJ1-5; 8 bases align to TRBD1. CDR3 length equals 18 residues. The V gene end was trimmed by 0 bases and the J gene end by 1 base; junction bases not matched to a gene: 8. CDR1 and CDR2 from the germline V gene are LGHNA and YNFKEQ. The CDR3 reads CASSQEGANRGSNQPQHF. CDR3 coding DNA: TGTGCCAGCAGCCAAGAAGGGGCTAACAGGGGGAGCAATCAGCCCCAGCATTTT.